This T cell receptor (beta chain) emerged from a study of T cell clonotyping in hematopoietic cell transplantation. This clone showed up just a few times. Its target is not known. The length of the CDR3 is 15 residues. V was cut by 6 bases and J by 0 bases, with 12 bases left in between. Looked up from germline, CDR1 is MNHEY and CDR2 is SVGAGI. Notes on the study in general: At the given depth, recipient repertoires were over 95% de novo clonotypes. Graft donor and pretransplant recipient Inverse Simpson Index values predicted broader posttransplant TCR diversity. No sorting was done, leaving CD4 and CD8 contributions mixed.

Clones were sequenced by immunoSEQ multiplex PCR, and TCRdb holds only the in-frame ones, with some missing. The sample yields 17,000 or so clones, less than 80% seen once. This TCR derives from a woman aged 60-75 years in good health. Some clones in this sample may be carry-over from other donors' samples. The sample taken for sequencing was peripheral blood mononuclear cells. The chain has TRBV6-5 and TRBJ1-5; D is undetermined. CDR3 region: CASSRTVYSNQPQHF. Here the CDR3 DNA reads TGTGCCAGCAGCAGGACGGTGTATAGCAATCAGCCCCAGCATTTT.